This T cell receptor (beta chain) is from a study of T cell responses to AZD1222 COVID-19 vaccine. Sequencing was performed with immunoSEQ multiplex PCR; in TCRdb, only in-frame clones are kept and a portion is missing. The sample lists about 130,000 clones, around 87% occurring once. This clone was seen a single time. CDR1 and CDR2 (germline): GTSNPN, SVGIG (reference sequence). The CDR3 consists of 11 residues. Trimming shortened V by 1 base and J by 15 bases, and 13 bases separated the two germline ends. This TCR was sampled from an adult in good health. The specimen comprised peripheral blood, sampled on day 0 of AZD1222 vaccination. This chain joins TRBV30 and TRBJ1-3; tentatively, D is TRBD1 (5 bases). The CDR3 DNA reads TGTGCCTGGAGTGGAGGGCAAAGGGGATATTTT. Protein: CAWSGGQRGYF.